A single T cell receptor (beta chain) is shown here with its context. Seattle-derived patients entered the study during active infection and were followed longitudinally. The source of the sample is a study of blood T cell repertoires in COVID-19. Looking at the study overall: Samples taken during acute and convalescent COVID-19 were collected in the United States, Italy and Spain. T cells, B-cell-depleted T cells, or PBMCs provided the cDNA or gDNA that served as material.

The CDR3 sequence is 15 residues long. CDR1 SGDLS and CDR2 YYNGEE come from the germline V gene. Unmatched junction bases numbered 6, after V lost 2 bases and J lost 6 bases. Authors' data handling: Amplification from reference gene primers served as the basis for estimated nucleated cell counts. Repertoires were generated with immunoSEQ multiplex PCR, while TCRdb's copy carries only in-frame clones and drops some. D and trimming come from the DNA, and the V and J calls and clone size come from that table. The sample carries about 370,000 clones, around 87% recorded once. This chain uses TRBV9 with TRBJ2-1; 9 bases line up with TRBD2. The clonotype comes from a woman aged 25 to 39 with COVID-19, enrolled during active disease. Sequenced material: peripheral blood. Written as DNA, the CDR3 is TGTGCCAGCAGCGTCGCGGGAGGGCCTTTCAATGAGCAGTTCTTC. As protein: CASSVAGGPFNEQFF. The full variable domain, completed using reference TRBV9 and TRBJ2-1, is DSGVTQTPKHLITATGQRVTLRCSPRSGDLSVYWYQQSLDQGLQFLIQYYNGEERAKGNILERFSAQQFPDLHSELNLSSLELGDSALYFCASSVAGGPFNEQFFGPGTRLTVL.